Listed here are 17 T cell receptor beta chains from one sample, sequenced in a study of blood T cell repertoires in COVID-19. Measured with immunoSEQ multiplex PCR; TCRdb has only the in-frame clones, and not every one. This table has approximately 210,000 clones, over 80% appearing once. Specimen: peripheral blood. Receptors originate from a man aged 55 to 70 with COVID-19, enrolled during active disease.

The J gene is TRBJ2-7, the V gene TRBV11-3, with TRBD1 as a possible D gene (5 bases). Germline V gene sequence: CDR1 SGHNT, CDR2 YENEEA. The CDR3 spans 13 residues. Trimming stripped 1 base from V and 5 bases from J, with 9 bases between. The CDR3 nucleotides read TGTGCCAGCAGCTTAGGCAGGGCCGACGAGCAGTACTTC. Translating it yields CASSLGRADEQYF.

For this clone: The same CDR3 arises from other DNA sequences in this sample as well. The chain combines TRBV11-2 with TRBJ1-3; D remains ambiguous. With 3 bases removed from V and 0 bases from J, the gap between germline ends came to 6 bases. This CDR3 spans 14 amino acids. Germline V lookup: CDR1 SGHAT, CDR2 FQNNGV. The CDR3, as DNA: TGTGCCAGCAGCTTGAGCATCTCTGGAAACACCATATATTTT. As protein: CASSLSISGNTIYF.

The chain is built from TRBV3-1 (or the pseudogene TRBV3-2) and TRBJ2-3, with TRBD1 matching over 11 bases. V trimming: 3 bases; J trimming: 5 bases; junction bases outside the gene matches: 7. Looked up from germline, CDR1 is LGHDT and CDR2 is YNNKEL (reference sequence). The CDR3 has 16 residues. The CDR3 loop reads CASSQDRGLRLDTQYF. The DNA of the CDR3 is TGTGCCAGCAGCCAGGACAGGGGGCTAAGATTAGATACGCAGTATTTT.

As concerns this clone: The sample has other DNA sequences that encode this CDR3 too. The chain uses TRBV5-4 and TRBJ1-2; 8 bases are shared with TRBD1. Trimming at V came to 1 base and at J to 2 bases, leaving 1 base not matched to a gene. The CDR3 extends over 14 amino acids. Germline-derived CDR1 and CDR2 are SGHNT and YYREEE (reference sequence). The CDR3 DNA reads TGTGCCAGCAGCTTGACAGGGGGGAACTATGGCTACACCTTC. Protein product: CASSLTGGNYGYTF.

This clone showed up just once. This chain joins TRBV12-5 and TRBJ1-1; D is undetermined. From germline, CDR1 is LGHNT and CDR2 FRNRAP. The germline V and J ends were trimmed by 0 bases and 0 bases, with 11 bases remaining between them. The CDR3 runs to 16 residues. The DNA of the CDR3 is TGTGCTAGTGGTTTGGTAGGCGGCAACTTGAACACTGAAGCTTTCTTT. Translating gives CASGLVGGNLNTEAFF.

This clone was recorded only once. The J gene is TRBJ2-3, the V gene TRBV19; 7 bases match TRBD1. Germline assignment: CDR1 LNHDA and CDR2 SQIVND (reference sequence). This CDR3 region has 12 residues. Trimming at V came to 8 bases and at J to 7 bases, leaving 6 bases not matched to a gene. The CDR3 is CASSPGQNTQYF. CDR3 sequence (DNA): TGTGCCAGTTCTCCGGGACAGAATACGCAGTATTTT. The full variable domain, in which reference TRBV19 and TRBJ2-3 provide the parts outside the CDR3, is DGGITQSPKYLFRKEGQNVTLSCEQNLNHDAMYWYRQDPGQGLRLIYYSQIVNDFQKGDIAEGYSVSREKKESFPLTVTSAQKNPTAFYLCASSPGQNTQYFGPGTRLTVL.

The chain uses TRBV3-1 (or the pseudogene TRBV3-2) and TRBJ1-1, with 7 bases aligning to TRBD1. CDR1 and CDR2 from the germline V gene are LGHDT and YNNKEL (reference sequence). With 0 bases clipped from V and 4 bases from J, the junction kept 2 bases outside the gene matches. The CDR3 is 14 amino acids. The CDR3 region is CASSQDNRGTEAFF. The CDR3 DNA sequence: TGTGCCAGCAGCCAAGATAACAGGGGCACTGAAGCTTTCTTT.

CDR3 amino acids: CASSVNSWNSPLHF. The CDR3 region has the DNA TGTGCCAGCAGTGTCAACTCTTGGAATTCACCCCTCCACTTT. The chain couples TRBV6-4 to TRBJ1-6; unclear D gene. CDR3 length: 14 amino acids. Looked up from germline, CDR1 is MRHNA and CDR2 is SNTAGT. V was shortened by 4 bases and J by 7 bases, with 11 bases between the two germline ends.

The rearrangement links TRBV6-6 to TRBJ1-1; 10 bases line up with TRBD1. Germline trimming cut 6 bases from V and 5 bases from J; bases unmatched to any gene: 9. The CDR3 loop spans 15 amino acids. Per the germline V gene, CDR1 is MNHNY and CDR2 is SVGAGI (reference sequence). The CDR3 DNA reads TGTGCCAGCAGCCCCGTGGGACAGGGGAGGACTGAAGCTTTCTTT. It specifies CASSPVGQGRTEAFF.

The CDR3 loop is CASSHTGDETQYF. The CDR3 DNA sequence: TGTGCCAGCAGCCACACGGGGGATGAGACCCAGTACTTC. V and J are TRBV27 and TRBJ2-5, with D possibly matching TRBD2 (6 bases). From germline, CDR1 is MNHEY and CDR2 SMNVEV (reference sequence). The CDR3 contains 13 residues. V lost 6 bases and J 5 bases, leaving 13 bases between the germline ends.

The J gene is TRBJ1-1, the V gene TRBV9; TRBD1 aligns across 9 bases. The CDR3 is made up of 16 amino acids. The V gene's germline CDR1 is SGDLS and CDR2 YYNGEE. Trimming took 2 bases from V and 1 from J; bases not matched to a gene: 6. The CDR3: CASSVDLDRGNTEAFF. The CDR3 nucleotides read TGTGCCAGCAGCGTCGATTTGGACAGGGGGAACACTGAAGCTTTCTTT.

The chain employs TRBV5-1 and TRBJ1-3; 8 bases align to TRBD1. Germline CDR1 SGHRS, CDR2 YFSETQ. The ends lost 3 bases at V and 0 bases at J; junction bases unmatched: 5. The CDR3 is 16 amino acids. This chain's CDR3 is CASSSAGTGSGNTIYF. CDR3 coding DNA: TGCGCCAGCAGCTCTGCTGGGACAGGCTCTGGAAACACCATATATTTT.

This clone was observed once. The chain employs TRBV4-1 and TRBJ2-1; the D gene is possibly TRBD2 (6 bases). The V end was cut by 0 bases, the J end by 12 bases, with 21 bases between. The length of the CDR3 is 16 residues. Germline loops: CDR1 MGHRA, CDR2 YSYEKL. The CDR3 spells CASSQDTSRPLVGQFF. CDR3 DNA sequence: TGCGCCAGCAGCCAAGATACTAGCCGGCCGTTGGTGGGGCAGTTCTTC.

This clone was counted once. J is TRBJ1-3 and V is TRBV9; D is possibly TRBD1 (6 bases). The CDR3 contains 16 residues. Trimming shortened V by 0 bases and J by 2 bases, and 12 bases separated the two germline ends. CDR1 is SGDLS, CDR2 YYNGEE, per germline. The CDR3 loop reads CASSVGAAGAGNTIYF. The CDR3 DNA reads TGTGCCAGCAGCGTAGGGGCGGCAGGGGCTGGAAACACCATATATTTT.

This clone was counted once. This chain joins TRBV3-1 (or the pseudogene TRBV3-2) and TRBJ2-7; D is unclear. The CDR3 has 14 residues. Germline CDR1 is LGHDT and CDR2 is YNNKEL (reference sequence). Trimming stripped 3 bases from V and 3 bases from J, with 12 bases between. Here the CDR3 DNA reads TGTGCCAGCAGCCAGGGCCCGGCGCACTACGAGCAGTACTTC. This codes for CASSQGPAHYEQYF.

This chain uses TRBV27 with TRBJ2-5, with D hard to call. Trimming cost V 5 bases and J 1 base, with 14 bases left between them. Germline CDR1 reads MNHEY; CDR2 reads SMNVEV (reference sequence). This CDR3 has 15 residues. The CDR3 bases are TGTGCCAGCAGTCCCGGGTCACGCCTCCAAGAGACCCAGTACTTC. This translates into CASSPGSRLQETQYF.

The CDR3: CASSPGTGKETQYF. As DNA, the CDR3 is TGTGCCAGCAGCCCCGGGACAGGGAAAGAGACCCAGTACTTC. V gene TRBV7-6 combines with J gene TRBJ2-5; 9 bases map to TRBD1. This CDR3 comprises 14 residues. From germline, CDR1 is SGHVS and CDR2 FNYEAQ. J lost 3 bases, V lost 5 bases, and 4 bases had no gene match.